This T cell receptor beta chain was sequenced during a study of control samples from healthy donors and cancer patients. The CDR3 is 13 residues long. The germline V and J ends were trimmed by 5 bases and 0 bases, with 8 bases remaining between them. Germline loops: CDR1 SGHRS, CDR2 YFSETQ. Assay used: immunoSEQ multiplex PCR; TCRdb lists only in-frame clones, some missing. This sample has fewer than 250,000 clones, with over 80% found just once. The sequenced sample consisted of blood. This receptor was taken from a man between 25 and 39 years old in good health. The chain uses TRBV5-1 and TRBJ1-1; no clear D gene. This CDR3 is CASREGLNTEAFF. The CDR3 DNA is TGCGCCAGCAGGGAGGGCTTGAACACTGAAGCTTTCTTT.